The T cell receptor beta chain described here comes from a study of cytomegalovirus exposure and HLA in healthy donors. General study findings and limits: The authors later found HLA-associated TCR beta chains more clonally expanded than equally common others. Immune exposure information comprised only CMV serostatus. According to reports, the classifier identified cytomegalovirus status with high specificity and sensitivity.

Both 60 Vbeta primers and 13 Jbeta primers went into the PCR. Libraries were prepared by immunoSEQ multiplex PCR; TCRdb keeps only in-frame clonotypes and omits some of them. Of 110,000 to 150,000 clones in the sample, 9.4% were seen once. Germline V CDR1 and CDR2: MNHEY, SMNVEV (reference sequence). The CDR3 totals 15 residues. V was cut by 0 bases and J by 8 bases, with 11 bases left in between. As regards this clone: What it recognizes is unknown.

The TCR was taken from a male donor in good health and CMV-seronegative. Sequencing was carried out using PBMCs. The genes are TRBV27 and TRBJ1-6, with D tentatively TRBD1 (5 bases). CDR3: CASSLSRGSDSPLHF. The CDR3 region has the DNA TGTGCCAGCAGTTTATCGCGGGGGTCCGATTCACCCCTCCACTTT.